This T cell receptor beta chain was profiled in a study of PD-1 blockade in mismatch repair-deficient tumors. Study-level information: Enrolled about 2013-2017, patients had progressing, pretreated mismatch repair-deficient cancers of around 12 types.

Every patient had mismatch repair deficiency by PCR or immunohistochemistry. TCRs were sequenced from three patients responding to pembrolizumab. Study conclusions and caveats: Tumor-resident clones, often absent from pretreatment blood, expanded after pembrolizumab and then contracted.

As to this clone: The antigen is undetermined.

Per the germline V gene, CDR1 is MGHDK and CDR2 is SYGVNS. Trimming cost V 2 bases and J 4 bases, with 6 bases left between them. This CDR3 has 13 amino acids. This table comes from immunoSEQ multiplex PCR, and its TCRdb copy is limited to in-frame clones, with some not included. The sample consists of tens of thousands of clones, about 84% of them appearing once. Here the sequenced sample was peripheral blood, taken 12 weeks after starting pembrolizumab. The rearrangement links TRBV25-1 to TRBJ1-3; D gene uncertain. This TCR came from an adult with mismatch repair-deficient cancer. The CDR3 reads CASSEPGGNTIYF. As DNA, the CDR3 is TGTGCCAGCAGTGAACCGGGGGGAAACACCATATATTTT.